This TCR beta chain was recovered during a study of cytomegalovirus exposure and HLA in healthy donors. Of note for this clone: Its specificity is not known.

The PCR ran on 60 Vbeta and 13 Jbeta primers. Produced via immunoSEQ multiplex PCR; TCRdb's table is partial and in-frame only. The sample yields some 200,000 clones, 70% to 80% seen once. Trimming took 4 bases from V and 0 from J, leaving 13 bases between them. The length of the CDR3 is 16 residues. Germline V gene lookup returns CDR1 SGHTA and CDR2 FQGNSA. Notes on the study in general: Sequencing depth across donors, presence/absence analyses assumed, was roughly uniform. There were a few CMV-associated chains whose specificity for CMV antigens was confirmed in vitro. Clonal expansion was found to be greater in HLA-associated TCR beta chains than in equally common others in a later analysis.

The origin of this receptor is a man in his forties in good health and CMV-seronegative. The specimen sequenced was PBMCs. The chain uses TRBV7-2 and TRBJ1-5; TRBD1 might be the D (5 bases). CDR3 region: CASSSGGAYSNQPQHF. The CDR3 DNA is TGTGCCAGCAGCTCGGGAGGGGCCTATAGCAATCAGCCCCAGCATTTT.